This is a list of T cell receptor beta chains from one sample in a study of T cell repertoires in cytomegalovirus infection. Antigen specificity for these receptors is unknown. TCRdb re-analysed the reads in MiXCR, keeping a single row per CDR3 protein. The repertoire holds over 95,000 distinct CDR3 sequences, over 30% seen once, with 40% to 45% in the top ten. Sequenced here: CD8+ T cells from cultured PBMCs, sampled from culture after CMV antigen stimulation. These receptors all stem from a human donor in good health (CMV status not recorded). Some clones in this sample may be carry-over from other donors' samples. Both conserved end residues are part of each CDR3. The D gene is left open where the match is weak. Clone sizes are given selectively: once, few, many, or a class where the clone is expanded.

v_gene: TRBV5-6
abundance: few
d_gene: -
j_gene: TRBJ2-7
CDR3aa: CASSFTASNEQYF
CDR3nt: TGTGCCAGCAGCTTCACAGCGTCTAACGAGCAGTACTTC

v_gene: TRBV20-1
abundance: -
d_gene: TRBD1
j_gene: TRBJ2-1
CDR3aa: CSARGGDRGPNEQFF
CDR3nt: TGCAGTGCTAGAGGAGGGGACAGGGGACCTAATGAGCAGTTCTTC

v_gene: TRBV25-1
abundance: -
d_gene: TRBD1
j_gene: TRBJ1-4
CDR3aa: CASSEYGTGVEKLFF
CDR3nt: TGTGCCAGCAGTGAATACGGGACAGGGGTTGAAAAACTGTTTTTT

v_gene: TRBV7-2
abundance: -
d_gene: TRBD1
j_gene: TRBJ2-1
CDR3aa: CASSTPTGGAYNEQFF
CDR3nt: TGTGCCAGCAGCACGCCGACAGGGGGGGCCTACAATGAGCAGTTCTTC

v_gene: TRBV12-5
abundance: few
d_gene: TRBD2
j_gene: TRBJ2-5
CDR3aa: CASGLLAGGLGATQYF
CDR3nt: TGTGCTAGTGGTTTGCTAGCGGGGGGTCTCGGCGCGACCCAGTACTTC

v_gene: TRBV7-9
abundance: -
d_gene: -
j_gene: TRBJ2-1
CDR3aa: CASSLVARNEQFF
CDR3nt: TGTGCCAGCAGCTTAGTAGCGAGGAATGAGCAGTTCTTC

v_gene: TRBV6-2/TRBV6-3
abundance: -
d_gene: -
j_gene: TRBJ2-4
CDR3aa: CASSLLRGAKNIQYF
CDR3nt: TGTGCCAGCAGTTTGCTCCGGGGTGCCAAAAACATTCAGTACTTC

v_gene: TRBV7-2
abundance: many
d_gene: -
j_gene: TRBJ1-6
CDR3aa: CASSPGTRYYNSPLHF
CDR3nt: TGTGCCAGCAGCCCCGGGACCCGCTACTATAATTCACCCCTCCACTTT

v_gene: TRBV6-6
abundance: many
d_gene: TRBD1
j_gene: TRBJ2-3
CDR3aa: CASPWAQGQGATDTQYF
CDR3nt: TGTGCCAGCCCATGGGCCCAGGGACAGGGGGCTACAGATACGCAGTATTTT

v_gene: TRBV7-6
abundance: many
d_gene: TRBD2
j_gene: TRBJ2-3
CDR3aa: CASSLPTSGVVDTQYF
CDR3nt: TGTGCCAGCAGCTTGCCGACTAGCGGGGTCGTAGATACGCAGTATTTT

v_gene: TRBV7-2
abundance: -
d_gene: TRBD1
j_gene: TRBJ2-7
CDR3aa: CASSPPGRDRNYEQYF
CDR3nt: TGTGCCAGCAGCCCCCCCGGCCGGGACAGGAACTACGAGCAGTACTTC

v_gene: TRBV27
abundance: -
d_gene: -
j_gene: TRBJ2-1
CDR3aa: CASSLDGSFYNEQFF
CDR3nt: TGTGCCAGCAGTTTAGACGGGTCCTTCTACAATGAGCAGTTCTTC

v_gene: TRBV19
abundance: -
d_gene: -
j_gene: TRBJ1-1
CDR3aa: CASSIELYREYMNTEAFF
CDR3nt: TGTGCCAGTAGTATAGAACTTTACAGGGAATACATGAACACTGAAGCTTTCTTT

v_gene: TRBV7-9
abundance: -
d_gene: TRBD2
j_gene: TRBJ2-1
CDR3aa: CASSLAVSGGEQFF
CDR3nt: TGTGCCAGCAGCTTAGCAGTTAGCGGGGGTGAGCAGTTCTTC

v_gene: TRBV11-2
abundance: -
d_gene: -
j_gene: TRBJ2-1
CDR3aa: CASSSTREDSSYNEQFF
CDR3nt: TGTGCCAGCAGCTCGACGAGGGAGGATTCCTCCTACAATGAGCAGTTCTTC

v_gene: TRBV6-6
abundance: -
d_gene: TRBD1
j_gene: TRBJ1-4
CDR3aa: CASSYSPTGATNEKLFF
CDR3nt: TGTGCCAGCAGTTACTCGCCGACAGGGGCAACTAATGAAAAACTGTTTTTT

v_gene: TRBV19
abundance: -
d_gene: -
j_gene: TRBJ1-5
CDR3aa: CASSKNRDTYSNQPQHF
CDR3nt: TGTGCCAGTAGTAAGAACCGGGACACTTATAGCAATCAGCCCCAGCATTTT

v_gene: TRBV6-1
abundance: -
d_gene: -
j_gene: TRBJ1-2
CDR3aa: CASSYGAVVSYGYTF
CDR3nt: TGTGCCAGCAGTTACGGGGCCGTCGTATCCTATGGCTACACCTTC

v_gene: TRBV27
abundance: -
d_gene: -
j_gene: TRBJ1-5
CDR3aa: CASSFSRGDDQPQHF
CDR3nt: TGTGCCAGCAGTTTTTCCCGGGGGGACGATCAGCCCCAGCATTTT

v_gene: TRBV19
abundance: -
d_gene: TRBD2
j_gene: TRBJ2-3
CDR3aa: CASSLPGLAGLPHTDTQYF
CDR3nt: TGTGCCAGTAGCCTCCCGGGACTAGCGGGGTTACCTCACACAGATACGCAGTATTTT

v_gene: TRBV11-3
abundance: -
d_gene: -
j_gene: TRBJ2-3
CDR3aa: CASSLQGEDTQYF
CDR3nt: TGTGCCAGCAGCTTGCAGGGAGAAGATACGCAGTATTTT

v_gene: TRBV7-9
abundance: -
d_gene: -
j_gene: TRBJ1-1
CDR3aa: CASSFNSDTEAFF
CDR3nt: TGTGCCAGCAGCTTTAACAGCGACACTGAAGCTTTCTTT

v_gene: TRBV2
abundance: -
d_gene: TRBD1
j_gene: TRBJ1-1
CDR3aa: CASQGQEIEAFF
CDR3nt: TGTGCCAGCCAGGGACAGGAGATTGAAGCTTTCTTT

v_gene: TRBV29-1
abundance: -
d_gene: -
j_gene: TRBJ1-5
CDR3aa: CSVVPGYGNQPQHF
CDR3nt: TGCAGCGTTGTGCCAGGGTACGGCAATCAGCCCCAGCATTTT

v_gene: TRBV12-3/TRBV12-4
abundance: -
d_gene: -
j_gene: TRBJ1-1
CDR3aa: CASRINREMNTEAFF
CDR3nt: TGTGCCAGCAGAATTAACAGGGAGATGAACACTGAAGCTTTCTTT

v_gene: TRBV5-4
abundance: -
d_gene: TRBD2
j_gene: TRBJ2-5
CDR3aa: CASSLTSGGFGETQYF
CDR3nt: TGTGCCAGCAGCTTAACTAGCGGGGGGTTCGGAGAGACCCAGTACTTC

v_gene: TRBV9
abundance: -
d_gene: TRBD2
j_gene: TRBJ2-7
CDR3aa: CASSVAGGGKVYEQYF
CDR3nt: TGTGCCAGCAGCGTAGCCGGGGGGGGGAAAGTCTACGAGCAGTACTTC

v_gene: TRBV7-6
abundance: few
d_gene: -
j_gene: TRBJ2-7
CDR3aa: CASSSLTYEQYF
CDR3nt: TGTGCCAGCAGCTCCCTTACCTACGAGCAGTACTTC

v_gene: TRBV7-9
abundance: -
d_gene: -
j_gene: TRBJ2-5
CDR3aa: CASSPLTGSRETQYF
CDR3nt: TGTGCCAGCAGCCCATTAACAGGGTCGAGAGAGACCCAGTACTTC

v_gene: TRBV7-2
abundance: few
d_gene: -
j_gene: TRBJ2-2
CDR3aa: CASSLDYTGELFF
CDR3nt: TGTGCCAGCAGCTTAGACTACACCGGGGAGCTGTTTTTT

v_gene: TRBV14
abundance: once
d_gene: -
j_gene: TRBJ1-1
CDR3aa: CASSQGDGRGAYLNTEAFF
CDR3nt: TGTGCCAGCAGCCAAGGAGATGGTAGGGGAGCTTATCTGAACACTGAAGCTTTCTTT

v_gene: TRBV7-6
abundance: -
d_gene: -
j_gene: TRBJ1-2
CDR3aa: CASSLGGGYYGYTF
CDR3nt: TGTGCCAGCAGCTTAGGTGGCGGCTACTATGGCTACACCTTC

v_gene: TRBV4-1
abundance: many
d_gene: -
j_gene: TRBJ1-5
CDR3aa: CASSQIWAVNQPQHF
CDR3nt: TGCGCCAGCAGCCAAATTTGGGCAGTCAATCAGCCCCAGCATTTT

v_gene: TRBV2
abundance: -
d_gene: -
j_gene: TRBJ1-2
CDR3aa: CASTNVREGRGIKRAHYGYTF
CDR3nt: TGTGCCAGCACTAACGTCCGAGAGGGCCGGGGGATAAAGAGGGCCCACTATGGCTACACCTTC

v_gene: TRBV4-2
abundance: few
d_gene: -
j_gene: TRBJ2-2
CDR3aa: CASSQGDSGELFF
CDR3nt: TGTGCCAGCAGCCAAGGAGACTCCGGGGAGCTGTTTTTT

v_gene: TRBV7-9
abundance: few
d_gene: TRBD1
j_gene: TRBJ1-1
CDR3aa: CASVVGQENTEAFF
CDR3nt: TGTGCCAGCGTTGTGGGACAGGAAAACACTGAAGCTTTCTTT

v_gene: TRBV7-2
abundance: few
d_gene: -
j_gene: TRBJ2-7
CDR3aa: CASTVGGITYEQYF
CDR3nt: TGTGCCAGCACCGTGGGCGGAATAACCTACGAGCAGTACTTC

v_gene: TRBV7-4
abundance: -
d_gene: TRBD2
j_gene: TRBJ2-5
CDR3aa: CASSFSPSGGQETQYF
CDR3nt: TGTGCCAGCAGCTTCTCCCCTAGCGGGGGCCAAGAGACCCAGTACTTC

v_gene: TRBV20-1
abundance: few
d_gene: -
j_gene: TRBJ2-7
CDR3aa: CSARPAVWVSYEQYF
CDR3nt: TGCAGTGCTAGACCGGCAGTTTGGGTTTCCTACGAGCAGTACTTC

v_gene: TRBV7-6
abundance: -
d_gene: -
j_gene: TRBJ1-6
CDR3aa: CASSLGPVENSPLHF
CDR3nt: TGTGCCAGCAGCTTAGGGCCGGTCGAAAATTCACCCCTCCACTTT

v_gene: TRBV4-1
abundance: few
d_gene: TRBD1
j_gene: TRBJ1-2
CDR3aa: CASSQGQGVGGYTF
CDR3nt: TGCGCCAGCAGCCAAGGACAGGGGGTCGGTGGCTACACCTTC

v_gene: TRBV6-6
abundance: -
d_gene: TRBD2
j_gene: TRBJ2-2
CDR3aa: CASSYLAGGQATGELFF
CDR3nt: TGTGCCAGCAGTTACCTAGCGGGGGGGCAGGCCACCGGGGAGCTGTTTTTT

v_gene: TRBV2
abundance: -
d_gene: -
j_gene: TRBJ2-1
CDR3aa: CASSEYGSSAYNEQFF
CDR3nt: TGTGCCAGCAGTGAATATGGGTCTAGCGCCTACAATGAGCAGTTCTTC

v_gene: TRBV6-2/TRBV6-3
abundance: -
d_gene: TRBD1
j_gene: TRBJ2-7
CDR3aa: CASSYSTGTGAYEQYF
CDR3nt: TGTGCCAGCAGTTATAGCACCGGGACAGGGGCCTACGAGCAGTACTTC

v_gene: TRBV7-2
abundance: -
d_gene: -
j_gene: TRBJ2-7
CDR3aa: CASSLFPGYEQYF
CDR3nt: TGTGCCAGCAGCTTATTCCCAGGCTACGAGCAGTACTTC

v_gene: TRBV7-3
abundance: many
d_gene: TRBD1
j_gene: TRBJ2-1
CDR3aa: CASSRGQGRANEQFF
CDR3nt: TGTGCCAGCAGCCGTGGACAGGGGCGGGCCAATGAGCAGTTCTTC